This T cell receptor beta chain is drawn from a study of T cells in Graves' hyperthyroidism and ophthalmopathy. Study in general: Peripheral blood was drawn at first diagnosis, prior to all treatment.

Findings and limits, study-wide: The blood repertoire included most of the expanded thyroid clonotypes above 0.001.

Diagnosis rested on symptoms, serum thyroxine and TRAb, thyroid ultrasound, and orbital computed tomography. 10 ml fresh peripheral blood yielded the PBMCs. Germline loops: CDR1 SGHAT, CDR2 FQNNGV. This CDR3 has 14 residues. J was trimmed by 6 bases and V by 3 bases; bases with no gene match: 6. There were TCR beta CDR3 regions amplified from RNA transcripts. HTBI primers were used for first-round RT-PCR of the TCR CDR3. TCRdb re-called the multiplex PCR reads through MiXCR, storing one row per CDR3 protein. The sample has about 480,000 distinct CDR3 sequences, approximately 25% seen once. Notes on this clonotype: Its antigen is unidentified.

The TCR comes from a woman aged 30 to 39 with Graves' ophthalmopathy. The V gene is TRBV11-2, the J gene TRBJ1-2; TRBD1 matches at 8 bases. The sample comprised blood. This CDR3 reads CASSFTGQAHGYTF. The CDR3, as DNA: TGTGCCAGCAGCTTTACGGGACAGGCCCATGGCTACACCTTC.